The 25 T cell receptor beta chains given below trace back to one sample, sequenced in a study of cytomegalovirus exposure and HLA in healthy donors (dated 2017 in TCRdb). Library prep was done by the immunoSEQ multiplex PCR assay. For the multiplex PCR, a mixture combining 60 forward primers for TCR Vbeta segments and 13 reverse primers for TCR Jbeta segments was used. Held by TCRdb, this immuneACCESS table contains in-frame sequences only and omits some clones. Under half of the omission traces to an unresolved V gene where checked; the cause of the rest is unknown. The sample table records 130,000 or so clones; more than 55% of these occur just once. The ten largest account for 1.5% to 1.7% of the sample. The source material was PBMCs. The origin of the receptors is a man younger than 35 in good health and CMV-seronegative.

This clone was detected a few times. The CDR3 nucleotides are TGTGCCAGCAGCTTAGGCCAACTCTCTGGCTATGGCTACACCTTC. It codes for CASSLGQLSGYGYTF. V gene TRBV7-8 combines with J gene TRBJ1-2; D call uncertain. The CDR3 contains 15 residues. Trimming pared 1 base from V and 4 bases from J, leaving 13 bases between. Per germline, CDR1 SGHVS and CDR2 FQNEAQ.

The chain uses TRBV5-6 and TRBJ1-1, with D maybe TRBD1 (5 bases). Germline V lookup: CDR1 SGHDT, CDR2 YYEEEE. V lost 3 bases to trimming and J lost 8 bases, with 11 bases between them. The CDR3 covers 12 residues. The CDR3 coding sequence is TGTGCCAGCAGCTCAGGGTCCCGCGAAGCTTTCTTT. As protein: CASSSGSREAFF.

This clone was seen a few times. The DNA of the CDR3 is TGCGCCAGCAGCTCCCAGACAGGGGTGAACACTGAAGCTTTCTTT. As protein: CASSSQTGVNTEAFF. This chain connects TRBV5-1 to TRBJ1-1; TRBD1 agrees at 8 bases. CDR3 length equals 15 residues. CDR1 SGHRS and CDR2 YFSETQ come from the germline V gene. J was trimmed by 0 bases and V by 3 bases; bases with no gene match: 4.

The chain uses TRBV29-1 and TRBJ2-5; possibly TRBD2 for D (5 bases). V lost 5 bases to trimming and J lost 3 bases, with 10 bases between them. CDR1 SQVTM and CDR2 ANQGSEA come from the germline V gene. The CDR3 covers 12 residues. For the CDR3, the DNA is TGCAGCGTTAGTCCCGGGGAAGAGACCCAGTACTTC. Translating gives CSVSPGEETQYF.

The chain recombines TRBV5-1 with TRBJ1-6; 9 positions agree with TRBD1. Germline CDR1 SGHRS, CDR2 YFSETQ. The CDR3 sequence is 14 residues long. The junction had 6 bases not matched to a gene; V was cut back by 4 bases and J by 10 bases. The chain's CDR3 is CASSDGQGSSPLHF. As DNA, the CDR3 is TGCGCCAGCAGCGACGGACAGGGGTCGTCACCCCTCCACTTT.

The chain couples TRBV7-9 to TRBJ1-3, with a weak D call TRBD1 (6 bases). The CDR3 covers 14 residues. Trimming took off 5 bases at V and 0 bases at J, with 8 bases between the two ends. The germline V gene has CDR1 SEHNR and CDR2 FQNEAQ (reference sequence). CDR3 nucleotide sequence: TGTGCCAGCAGCCGGACAGACTCTGGAAACACCATATATTTT. Encoded protein: CASSRTDSGNTIYF.

This chain connects TRBV6-5 to TRBJ2-1; 7 bases align to TRBD2. The V gene end was trimmed by 0 bases and the J gene end by 4 bases; junction bases not matched to a gene: 3. Per germline, CDR1 MNHEY and CDR2 SVGAGI. The CDR3 totals 15 residues. The CDR3 bases are TGTGCCAGCAGTTACTCGACTAGCTGGTACAATGAGCAGTTCTTC. Amino acids: CASSYSTSWYNEQFF.

The sample holds one count of this clone. The chain joins TRBV28 to TRBJ1-2; 9 bases are a match to TRBD1. The CDR3 length is 11 residues. The germline V gene encodes CDR1 MDHEN and CDR2 SYDVKM. J gave up 8 bases and V 9 bases, and 4 bases lay outside the gene matches. This chain's CDR3 is CASSDRGGYTF. The CDR3 DNA follows: TGTGCCAGTTCCGACAGGGGGGGCTACACCTTC.

The genes are TRBV7-9 and TRBJ1-4, with D perhaps TRBD1 (5 bases). The CDR3 extends over 14 amino acids. V shed 5 bases and J shed 10 bases, with 17 bases lying between them. Germline CDR1 and CDR2: SEHNR and FQNEAQ (reference sequence). CDR3: CASSPLGRGGKLFF. The CDR3 bases are TGTGCCAGCAGCCCCTTAGGACGGGGGGGAAAACTGTTTTTT.

The V call is TRBV6-6, the J call TRBJ2-5; TRBD2 aligns across 8 bases. The CDR3 is 15 amino acids. Germline V CDR1 and CDR2: MNHNY, SVGAGI (reference sequence). The V and J ends lost 6 bases and 5 bases, in that order; junction bases with no gene match: 11. In DNA form, the CDR3 reads TGTGCCAGCAGCCGAGCGGGAGTGGGAGGGGAGACCCAGTACTTC. Translation: CASSRAGVGGETQYF.

The chain is built from TRBV27 and TRBJ2-1, with TRBD2 matching 11 bases. The CDR3 has 15 amino acids. Looked up from germline, CDR1 is MNHEY and CDR2 is SMNVEV (reference sequence). With V trimmed by 3 bases and J by 5 bases, 3 bases remained unmatched. DNA of the CDR3: TGTGCCAGCAGTTTTGGGACTAGCGGTAACAATGAGCAGTTCTTC. It codes for CASSFGTSGNNEQFF.

The chain couples TRBV2 to TRBJ2-3, with D unresolved. Looked up from germline, CDR1 is SNHLY and CDR2 is FYNNEI. V was pared by 5 bases and J by 4 bases, with 13 bases between. There are 14 residues in the CDR3. The CDR3 DNA follows: TGTGCCAGCAGTACCGGAGATAGTCCAGATACGCAGTATTTT. Protein sequence: CASSTGDSPDTQYF.

The chain uses TRBV6-5 and TRBJ2-5, with a tentative D call TRBD1 (6 bases). V was clipped by 10 bases and J by 5 bases, with 20 bases between them. The CDR3 has 14 residues. Germline-derived CDR1 and CDR2 are MNHEY and SVGAGI. Here the CDR3 reads CATRGGSGAETQYF. Here the CDR3 DNA reads TGTGCCACGAGAGGGGGATCGGGCGCGGAGACCCAGTACTTC.

This clone occurred once. V is TRBV5-6 and J is TRBJ1-4; 9 bases fit TRBD1. The CDR3 totals 16 residues. Germline V CDR1 and CDR2: SGHDT, YYEEEE. Trimming removed 1 base from V and 7 bases from J; junction bases left unmatched: 8. The CDR3 region has the DNA TGTGCCAGCAGCTTGTGGGGAGGGACAGGGCTTGAAAAACTGTTTTTT. The encoded protein is CASSLWGGTGLEKLFF.

The J gene is TRBJ1-5, the V gene TRBV6-6, with no clear D. The CDR3 sequence is 13 residues long. V was shortened by 7 bases and J by 11 bases, with 18 bases between the two germline ends. Germline-derived CDR1 and CDR2 are MNHNY and SVGAGI (reference sequence). This CDR3 is CASNEREISAQHF. CDR3 nucleotide sequence: TGTGCCAGCAACGAACGTGAGATTTCGGCCCAGCATTTT.

The chain combines TRBV7-8 with TRBJ1-1; 7 bases map to TRBD1. Germline V gene lookup returns CDR1 SGHVS and CDR2 FQNEAQ. J gave up 0 bases and V 5 bases, and 3 bases lay outside the gene matches. The CDR3 spans 14 residues. The CDR3 region has the DNA TGTGCCAGCAGCGGAGGGACAGTGAACACTGAAGCTTTCTTT. It translates to CASSGGTVNTEAFF.

This rearrangement joins TRBV5-4 to TRBJ1-1; 7 bases agree with TRBD1. Germline CDR1 is SGHNT and CDR2 is YYREEE (reference sequence). The CDR3 totals 15 residues. Trimming cost V 4 bases and J 1 base; bases outside gene matches: 7. CDR3: CASSLPTGRNTEAFF. The CDR3 bases are TGTGCCAGCAGCCTGCCGACAGGGAGGAACACTGAAGCTTTCTTT.

The rearrangement uses TRBV7-9 and TRBJ1-4; possibly TRBD1 for D (6 bases). From germline, CDR1 is SEHNR and CDR2 FQNEAQ (reference sequence). CDR3 length: 16 amino acids. The V gene lost 4 bases and the J gene lost 8 bases, with 20 bases spanning the gap. CDR3 sequence: CASSSTKLQGREKLFF. The CDR3 DNA sequence: TGTGCCAGCAGCTCAACCAAACTACAGGGAAGGGAAAAACTGTTTTTT.

This chain uses TRBV6-6 with TRBJ1-2; 7 bases match TRBD1. Per the germline V gene, CDR1 is MNHNY and CDR2 is SVGAGI (reference sequence). J lost 2 bases, V lost 2 bases, and 5 bases had no gene match. The CDR3 spans 15 residues. The CDR3 loop reads CASSYDRASNYGYTF. CDR3 DNA sequence: TGTGCCAGCAGTTACGACAGGGCCTCGAACTATGGCTACACCTTC.

The genes are TRBV9 and TRBJ2-3; TRBD1 matches 7 bases. This CDR3 has 16 residues. The J segment lost 0 bases and the V segment lost 2 bases, leaving 6 bases of the junction unmatched. The germline gives CDR1 SGDLS, CDR2 YYNGEE. The CDR3 region has the DNA TGTGCCAGCAGCGTGGGGACAGAACCGAGCACAGATACGCAGTATTTT. Translated: CASSVGTEPSTDTQYF.

The chain links TRBV19 to TRBJ2-3; D possibly corresponds to TRBD2 (5 bases). Germline CDR1 reads LNHDA; CDR2 reads SQIVND (reference sequence). The CDR3 length is 15 residues. Trimming pared 1 base from V and 2 bases from J, leaving 10 bases between. The CDR3 DNA follows: TGTGCCAGTAGTATAGTTCGGGGTCCCACAGATACGCAGTATTTT. Translation gives CASSIVRGPTDTQYF. The complete variable domain, with remaining parts taken from reference TRBV19 and TRBJ2-3, reads DGGITQSPKYLFRKEGQNVTLSCEQNLNHDAMYWYRQDPGQGLRLIYYSQIVNDFQKGDIAEGYSVSREKKESFPLTVTSAQKNPTAFYLCASSIVRGPTDTQYFGPGTRLTVL.

The V call is TRBV11-1, the J call TRBJ1-1; no firm D call. The CDR3 contains 14 residues. V lost 1 base and J 9 bases, leaving 15 bases between the germline ends. Germline V CDR1 and CDR2: SGHAT, FQDESV (reference sequence). CDR3 loop: CASSLGLPSGKAFF. CDR3 DNA: TGTGCCAGCAGCTTAGGATTACCGTCGGGGAAAGCTTTCTTT.

To note about this clone: An end of the junction does not agree with germline; a read error may underlie this. The CDR3 DNA reads as TGTGCCCGCAGTTACTCGTTTGAGGGGGCATCCTATGGCTACACCTTC. Encoded protein: CARSYSFEGASYGYTF. The chain links TRBV6-6 to TRBJ1-2, with 7 bases lining up with TRBD1. The CDR3 has 16 residues. Germline loops: CDR1 MNHNY, CDR2 SVGAGI (reference sequence).

This clone was counted once. The chain couples TRBV6-5 to TRBJ2-1, with TRBD2 matching 14 bases. V was pared by 6 bases and J by 9 bases, with 7 bases of the junction left unmatched. Germline assignment: CDR1 MNHEY and CDR2 SVGAGI. This CDR3 has 15 residues. Here the CDR3 DNA reads TGTGCCAGCAGCCGGGGACTAGCGGGAGTAATTGAGCAGTTCTTC. Protein: CASSRGLAGVIEQFF.

This chain uses TRBV6-5 with TRBJ1-1; 7 bases match TRBD1. V trimming: 3 bases; J trimming: 1 base; junction bases outside the gene matches: 5. The CDR3 is 15 amino acids. From germline, CDR1 is MNHEY and CDR2 SVGAGI. The CDR3 loop reads CASSYRGRGNTEAFF. Written as DNA, the CDR3 is TGTGCCAGCAGTTATAGGGGGCGAGGGAACACTGAAGCTTTCTTT.